A selection of T cell receptor beta chains follows, all from one sample in a study of beta chain features in type 1 diabetes. Clones were read by immunoSEQ multiplex PCR, and TCRdb kept only the in-frame ones, dropping some. Among some 220,000 clones listed, about 11% were seen once. Sample: central memory CD4+ T cells from blood. These receptors were obtained from a man aged 18 to 35 in good health. The CDR3 runs from the conserved cysteine through the conserved F or W. The D gene is left open where the match is weak. Rows give clone size only sometimes, using once, few, many, or a class for an expanded clone.

>NA|NA|TRBV6-1|TRBJ2-5
CASSEVPQETQYF
TGTGCCAGCAGTGAAGTCCCCCAAGAGACCCAGTACTTC
>few|TRBD1|TRBV4-3|TRBJ2-7
CASSHGRDRVAEQYF
TGCGCCAGCAGCCACGGCCGGGACAGGGTGGCCGAGCAGTACTTC
>few|NA|TRBV15|TRBJ1-2
CATSRDLNSNGYTF
TGTGCCACCAGCAGGGACCTCAACTCGAATGGCTACACCTTC
>NA|TRBD2|TRBV28|TRBJ2-2
CASSFAGLAGELFF
TGTGCCAGCAGTTTTGCGGGACTAGCCGGGGAGCTGTTTTTT
>few|TRBD1|TRBV14|TRBJ2-7
CASSHSLGTESSYEQYF
TGTGCCAGCAGCCACTCTCTCGGGACAGAGAGCTCCTACGAGCAGTACTTC
>NA|NA|TRBV19|TRBJ1-5
CASSIMTPGPQHF
TGTGCCAGTAGCATTATGACTCCCGGGCCCCAGCATTTT
>many|TRBD1|TRBV18|TRBJ2-1
CASSGDRVNEQFF
TGTGCCAGCTCGGGGGACAGGGTGAATGAGCAGTTCTTC
>NA|NA|TRBV25-1|TRBJ2-4
CASSDPGTAKNIQYF
TGTGCCAGCAGTGATCCCGGGACAGCCAAAAACATTCAGTACTTC
>few|TRBD1|TRBV10-3|TRBJ1-2
CAISAGTASYGYTF
TGTGCCATATCAGCGGGGACAGCTTCGTATGGCTACACCTTC
>few|TRBD2|TRBV19|TRBJ2-7
CASSRVAGNSYEQYF
TGTGCCAGTAGCCGGGTAGCGGGGAACTCCTACGAGCAGTACTTC
>few|NA|TRBV10-3|TRBJ1-1
CAIRGDRTTNTEAFF
TGTGCCATCAGAGGAGACAGGACGACGAACACTGAAGCTTTCTTT
>few|TRBD2|TRBV10-3|TRBJ2-7
CAISGLAGVSEQYF
TGTGCCATCAGTGGACTAGCGGGAGTGAGCGAGCAGTACTTC
>few|NA|TRBV7-9|TRBJ2-1
CASSLAWGSSYNEQFF
TGTGCCAGCAGCTTAGCGTGGGGGAGCTCCTACAATGAGCAGTTCTTC
>NA|NA|TRBV18|TRBJ2-7
CASSQGVEAYEQYF
TGTGCCAGCTCACAGGGGGTAGAGGCCTACGAGCAGTACTTC
>NA|TRBD2|TRBV7-2|TRBJ2-3
CASSPASGSTDTQYF
TGTGCCAGCAGCCCGGCTAGCGGGTCTACAGATACGCAGTATTTT
>few|TRBD2|TRBV10-3|TRBJ2-1
CAISEFGTSGSYNEQFF
TGTGCCATCAGTGAGTTTGGGACTAGCGGGTCCTACAATGAGCAGTTCTTC
>NA|TRBD2|TRBV6-6|TRBJ2-1
CASRVAGGPGNEQFF
TGTGCCAGCAGAGTAGCGGGAGGGCCGGGGAATGAGCAGTTCTTC
>few|TRBD2|TRBV7-2|TRBJ2-7
CASSLGGLALDEQYF
TGTGCCAGCAGCTTAGGGGGACTAGCGCTCGACGAGCAGTACTTC
>NA|NA|TRBV7-6|TRBJ2-2
CASSLAQLNTGELFF
TGTGCCAGCAGCTTAGCACAGCTGAACACCGGGGAGCTGTTTTTT
>few|NA|TRBV7-9|TRBJ2-1
CASSLRGLRAYNEQFF
TGTGCCAGCAGCTTAAGAGGGCTTCGTGCCTACAATGAGCAGTTCTTC
>NA|TRBD2|TRBV7-2|TRBJ2-3
CASSLQAGRLTDTQYF
TGTGCCAGCAGCTTACAAGCGGGAAGGCTTACAGATACGCAGTATTTT
>many|TRBD1|TRBV7-6|TRBJ1-5
CASSREQGRQPQHF
TGTGCCAGCAGCCGCGAACAGGGGAGGCAGCCCCAGCATTTT
>NA|TRBD2|TRBV7-2|TRBJ2-1
CASSPRLAATYNEQFF
TGTGCCAGCAGCCCCCGACTAGCGGCTACCTACAATGAGCAGTTCTTC
>many|NA|TRBV11-2|TRBJ2-5
CASSPPVNSRETQYF
TGTGCCAGCAGCCCCCCGGTTAACTCGAGGGAGACCCAGTACTTC
>few|NA|TRBV4-2|TRBJ2-3
CASSQGEADPSTDTQYF
TGTGCCAGCAGCCAAGGTGAAGCGGACCCTAGCACAGATACGCAGTATTTT
>NA|TRBD2|TRBV5-1|TRBJ2-3
CASRKSTSGTPDTQYF
TGCGCCAGCAGAAAGTCGACTAGCGGGACCCCAGATACGCAGTATTTT
>few|TRBD2|TRBV7-9|TRBJ2-1
CASSFDPIAGGPRNEQFF
TGTGCCAGCAGCTTTGACCCAATAGCGGGAGGGCCTAGAAATGAGCAGTTCTTC
>few|NA|TRBV10-3|TRBJ2-1
CAISVLGKAGSYNEQFF
TGTGCCATCAGTGTGCTCGGGAAAGCGGGCTCCTACAATGAGCAGTTCTTC
>once|NA|TRBV11-2|TRBJ2-4
CASRSLERDIQYF
TGTGCCAGCAGGTCCCTCGAGCGTGACATTCAGTACTTC
>NA|TRBD2|TRBV30|TRBJ2-2
CAWIHSGWGTGELFF
TGTGCCTGGATTCATAGCGGGTGGGGCACCGGGGAGCTGTTTTTT
>NA|NA|TRBV27|TRBJ2-3
CASTLGGADTQYF
TGTGCCAGCACCCTCGGCGGCGCAGATACGCAGTATTTT
>NA|NA|TRBV6-5|TRBJ2-1
CASLRTGDNEQFF
TGTGCCAGCTTAAGGACTGGTGACAATGAGCAGTTCTTC
>few|NA|TRBV9|TRBJ2-5
CASSVAQGTPETQYF
TGTGCCAGCAGCGTAGCTCAGGGGACCCCAGAGACCCAGTACTTC
>many|NA|TRBV5-4|TRBJ2-3
CASKRNSDTQYF
TGTGCCAGCAAACGGAACTCAGATACGCAGTATTTT
>few|NA|TRBV5-8|TRBJ2-5
CASSPGERGEETQYF
TGTGCCAGCAGCCCAGGGGAGAGAGGGGAAGAGACCCAGTACTTC
>few|NA|TRBV11-2|TRBJ2-5
CASSLRAGGETQYF
TGTGCCAGCAGCTTACGGGCAGGGGGGGAGACCCAGTACTTC
>many|NA|TRBV4-2|TRBJ2-3
CASSQDTQGGYTDTQYF
TGTGCCAGCAGCCAAGATACCCAGGGGGGGTACACAGATACGCAGTATTTT
>NA|NA|TRBV15|TRBJ2-4
CATSRDRAGLAKNIQYF
TGTGCCACCAGCAGAGATCGGGCGGGACTAGCCAAAAACATTCAGTACTTC
>NA|NA|TRBV10-3|TRBJ2-6
CATQGASGANVLTF
TGTGCCACCCAGGGCGCCTCTGGGGCCAACGTCCTGACTTTC
>NA|NA|TRBV5-1|TRBJ2-5
CASSLALETQYF
TGCGCCAGCAGCTTGGCTCTGGAGACCCAGTACTTC